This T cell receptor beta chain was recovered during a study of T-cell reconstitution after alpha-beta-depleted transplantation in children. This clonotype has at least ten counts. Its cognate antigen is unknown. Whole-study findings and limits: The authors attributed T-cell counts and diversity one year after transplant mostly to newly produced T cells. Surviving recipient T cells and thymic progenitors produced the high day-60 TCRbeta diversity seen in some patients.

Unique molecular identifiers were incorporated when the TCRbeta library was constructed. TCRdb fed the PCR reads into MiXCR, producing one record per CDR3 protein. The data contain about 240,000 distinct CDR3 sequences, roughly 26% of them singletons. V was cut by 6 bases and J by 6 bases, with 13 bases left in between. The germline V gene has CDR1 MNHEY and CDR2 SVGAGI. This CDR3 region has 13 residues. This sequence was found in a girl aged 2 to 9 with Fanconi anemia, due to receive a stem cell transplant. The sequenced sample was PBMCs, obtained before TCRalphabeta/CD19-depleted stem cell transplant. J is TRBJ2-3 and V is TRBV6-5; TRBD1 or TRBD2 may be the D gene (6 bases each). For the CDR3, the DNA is TGTGCCAGCAGATCCCGGGGGCGCGATACGCAGTATTTT. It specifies CASRSRGRDTQYF.